These 15 T cell receptor beta chains came from one sample sequenced in a study of cytotoxic CD8 clonotypes in ibrutinib-treated CLL. Libraries were prepared by immunoSEQ multiplex PCR; TCRdb keeps only in-frame clonotypes and omits some of them. The sample includes approximately 97,000 clones, roughly four fifths of them seen just once. The material was PBMCs, obtained after 24 months of ibrutinib treatment. These receptors all stem from a human donor with chronic lymphocytic leukemia.

The chain combines TRBV9 with TRBJ2-7; D possibly uses TRBD1 or TRBD2 (6 bases each). The V and J ends lost 4 bases and 4 bases respectively, with 24 bases between them. In germline, CDR1 is SGDLS, CDR2 YYNGEE. The CDR3 consists of 17 residues. CDR3 in amino acids: CASSLRTGDWGAYEQYF. CDR3 coding DNA: TGTGCCAGCAGCTTACGAACCGGCGACTGGGGGGCTTACGAGCAGTACTTC. Combining the CDR3 with reference TRBV9 and TRBJ2-7 gives the whole variable domain DSGVTQTPKHLITATGQRVTLRCSPRSGDLSVYWYQQSLDQGLQFLIQYYNGEERAKGNILERFSAQQFPDLHSELNLSSLELGDSALYFCASSLRTGDWGAYEQYFGPGTRLTVT.

V and J are TRBV10-3 and TRBJ1-1; possible D gene TRBD1, 6 bases. In germline, CDR1 is ENHRY, CDR2 SYGVKD. The CDR3 totals 14 residues. V lost 7 bases to trimming and J lost 0 bases, with 12 bases between them. CDR3 DNA sequence: TGTGCCATCACCCAGGGGATAATGAACACTGAAGCTTTCTTT. This codes for CAITQGIMNTEAFF.

This clone was seen only a few times. The chain has TRBV11-1 and TRBJ2-3; a weak D match, TRBD2 (6 bases). The CDR3 runs to 16 residues. Germline V gene data show CDR1 as SGHAT and CDR2 as FQDESV (reference sequence). V was pared by 7 bases and J by 6 bases, with 23 bases between. The CDR3 reads CASTLGSGLTRDTQYF. The CDR3 bases are TGTGCCAGCACCCTGGGGAGCGGGCTTACCCGGGATACGCAGTATTTT.

The rearrangement uses TRBV7-9 and TRBJ1-2; possible D gene TRBD1, 6 bases. This CDR3 region has 13 residues. Trimming pared 4 bases from V and 8 bases from J, leaving 14 bases between. Germline loops: CDR1 SEHNR, CDR2 FQNEAQ (reference sequence). CDR3 coding DNA: TGTGCCAGCAGCTGGGGGCCCGACAGAGGCTACACCTTC. Translated: CASSWGPDRGYTF.

This chain connects TRBV10-3 to TRBJ2-1; 12 bases align to TRBD2. This CDR3 has 16 amino acids. J lost 5 bases, V lost 3 bases, and 5 bases had no gene match. Germline V gene data show CDR1 as ENHRY and CDR2 as SYGVKD. The CDR3 nucleotides are TGTGCCATCAGTGATGGACTAGCGGGAAGGGACAATGAGCAGTTCTTC. Translation gives CAISDGLAGRDNEQFF.

The gene calls are TRBV5-3 and TRBJ2-7; D not certain. TRBV5-3 is noted as an ORF with a role that remains uncertain. The CDR3 has 15 residues. Trimming left V 4 bases short and J 6 bases short, with 20 bases between. The DNA for the CDR3 is TGTGCCAGAAGCCAGGACCACTTTTGCCGGGCCGAGCAGTACTTC. Translation gives CARSQDHFCRAEQYF.

The rearrangement uses TRBV2 and TRBJ2-3; 9 bases match TRBD2. The germline gives CDR1 SNHLY, CDR2 FYNNEI. The CDR3 contains 14 residues. Germline trimming cut 8 bases from V and 3 bases from J; bases unmatched to any gene: 6. The DNA of the CDR3 is TGTGCCAGCCCCGGGACTAGCAATACAGATACGCAGTATTTT. Encoded protein: CASPGTSNTDTQYF.

This chain links TRBV2 with TRBJ2-7; 7 bases match TRBD1. V shed 4 bases and J 6 bases; nucleotides not matched to a gene: 9. Germline CDR1 and CDR2: SNHLY and FYNNEI. This CDR3 has 14 amino acids. Written as DNA, the CDR3 is TGTGCCAGCAGTGGCCCGGGACAGATCGTCGAGCAGTACTTC. The encoded protein is CASSGPGQIVEQYF.

The chain couples TRBV21-1 to TRBJ2-4; TRBD2, the D gene given by the table, was not confirmed from the DNA. TRBV21-1 is marked as a pseudogene. This CDR3 spans 24 amino acids. The CDR3 DNA follows: TGTGCCAGCAGCAAAGGGTCACTAGCGGGAGTACGGGGCCTCCGAGGCCTAGCCAAAAACATTCAGTACTTC. Residues: CASSKGSLAGVRGLRGLAKNIQYF.

V gene TRBV12-5 combines with J gene TRBJ2-1; D may be TRBD1 or TRBD2 (6 bases each). Germline V gene sequence: CDR1 LGHNT, CDR2 FRNRAP. There are 15 residues in the CDR3. Trimming removed 8 bases at V and 0 bases at J, with 14 bases between. DNA of the CDR3: TGTGCTAGTAGTAAAGGGGGGAGCTCCTACAATGAGCAGTTCTTC. Amino acid sequence: CASSKGGSSYNEQFF.

The rearrangement uses TRBV27 and TRBJ2-7; D not resolved. The CDR3 loop spans 13 amino acids. Germline CDR1 MNHEY, CDR2 SMNVEV (reference sequence). V lost 0 bases to trimming and J lost 5 bases, with 8 bases between them. The CDR3 is CASSLSHPHEQYF. The CDR3 DNA follows: TGTGCCAGCAGTTTATCGCACCCCCACGAGCAGTACTTC.

CDR3 region: CATSREPRSEAFF. The CDR3 region has the DNA TGTGCCACCAGCAGAGAGCCGCGGTCTGAAGCTTTCTTT. This sequence joins TRBV15 and TRBJ1-1; D uncertain. The CDR3 length is 13 residues. Between the trimmed V and J ends, which lost 0 bases and 6 bases, there was a span of 8 bases. The germline CDR1 and CDR2 sequences are LNHNV and YYDKDF (reference sequence).

The table lists this clone with a count of one. The chain couples TRBV19 to TRBJ2-5; D is undetermined. Germline-derived CDR1 and CDR2 are LNHDA and SQIVND (reference sequence). The CDR3 runs to 13 residues. V lost 4 bases to trimming and J lost 1 base, with 7 bases between them. The CDR3 spells CASSTHIQETQYF. The CDR3 DNA reads as TGTGCCAGTAGTACCCATATCCAAGAGACCCAGTACTTC. The full variable domain, with the rest looked up from reference TRBV19 and TRBJ2-5, is DGGITQSPKYLFRKEGQNVTLSCEQNLNHDAMYWYRQDPGQGLRLIYYSQIVNDFQKGDIAEGYSVSREKKESFPLTVTSAQKNPTAFYLCASSTHIQETQYFGPGTRLLVL.

This clone was found once. The chain carries TRBV9 and TRBJ1-1, with D possibly matching TRBD1 (6 bases). Trimming removed 7 bases from V and 3 bases from J, with 16 bases in between. CDR1 SGDLS and CDR2 YYNGEE come from the germline V gene. This CDR3 comprises 14 residues. The CDR3 here is CASVRGGDDTEAFF. The CDR3 region has the DNA TGTGCCAGCGTTAGGGGGGGCGACGACACTGAAGCTTTCTTT.

Notes on this clone: Relative to the germline gene, one junction end is altered; a read error may explain this. This CDR3 reads CAISLEIFRESTDTQYF. CDR3 nucleotides: TGTGCCATCAGCCTGGAAATTTTCAGGGAGAGCACAGATACGCAGTATTTT. The V call is TRBV5-6, the J call TRBJ2-3; D is perhaps TRBD1 or TRBD2 (5 bases each). The V gene's germline CDR1 is SGHDT and CDR2 YYEEEE. The CDR3 extends over 17 amino acids.